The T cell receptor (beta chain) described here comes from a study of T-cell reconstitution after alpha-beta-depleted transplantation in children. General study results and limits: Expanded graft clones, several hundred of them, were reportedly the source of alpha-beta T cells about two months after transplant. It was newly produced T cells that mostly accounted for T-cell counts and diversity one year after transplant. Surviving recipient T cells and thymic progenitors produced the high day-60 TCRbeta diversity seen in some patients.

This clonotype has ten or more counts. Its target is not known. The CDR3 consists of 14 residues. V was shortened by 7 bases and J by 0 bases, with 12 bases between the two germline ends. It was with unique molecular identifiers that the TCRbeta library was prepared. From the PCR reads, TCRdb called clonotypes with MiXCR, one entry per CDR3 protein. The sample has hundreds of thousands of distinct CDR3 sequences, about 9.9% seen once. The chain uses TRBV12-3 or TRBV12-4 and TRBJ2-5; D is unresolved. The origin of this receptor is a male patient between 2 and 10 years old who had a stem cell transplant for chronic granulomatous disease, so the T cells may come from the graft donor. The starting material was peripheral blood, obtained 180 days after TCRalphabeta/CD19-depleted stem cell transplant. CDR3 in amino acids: CASTLGRNQETQYF. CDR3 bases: TGTGCCAGCACCTTGGGCAGGAACCAAGAGACCCAGTACTTC.